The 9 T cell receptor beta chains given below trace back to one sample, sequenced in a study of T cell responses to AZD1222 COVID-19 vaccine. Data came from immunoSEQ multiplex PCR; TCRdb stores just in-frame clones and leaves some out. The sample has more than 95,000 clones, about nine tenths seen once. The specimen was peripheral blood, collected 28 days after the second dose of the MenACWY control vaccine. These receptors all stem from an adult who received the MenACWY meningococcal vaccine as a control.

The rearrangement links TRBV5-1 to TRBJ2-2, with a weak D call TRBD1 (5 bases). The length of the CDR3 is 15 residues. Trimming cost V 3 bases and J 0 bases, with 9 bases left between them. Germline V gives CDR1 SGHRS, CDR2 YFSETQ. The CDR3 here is CASSSRVPNTGELFF. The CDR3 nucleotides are TGCGCCAGCAGCTCCAGGGTCCCGAACACCGGGGAGCTGTTTTTT.

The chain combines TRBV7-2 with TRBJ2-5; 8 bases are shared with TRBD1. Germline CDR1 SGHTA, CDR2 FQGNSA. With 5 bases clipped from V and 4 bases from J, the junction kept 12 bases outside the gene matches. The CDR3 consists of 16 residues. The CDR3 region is CASSPTRTGMGETQYF. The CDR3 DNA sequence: TGTGCCAGCAGCCCGACGAGGACAGGGATGGGAGAGACCCAGTACTTC.

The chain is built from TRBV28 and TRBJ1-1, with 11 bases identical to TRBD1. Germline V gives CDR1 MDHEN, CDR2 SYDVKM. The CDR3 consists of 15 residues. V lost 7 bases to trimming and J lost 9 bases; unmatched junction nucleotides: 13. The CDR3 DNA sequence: TGTGCCAGCACCTCCGGGACAGGGGGAAGTCCGAAAGCTTTCTTT. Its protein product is CASTSGTGGSPKAFF.

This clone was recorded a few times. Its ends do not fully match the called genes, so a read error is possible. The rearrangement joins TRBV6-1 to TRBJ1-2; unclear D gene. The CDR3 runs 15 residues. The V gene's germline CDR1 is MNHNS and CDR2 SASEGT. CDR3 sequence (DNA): TGTGCCAGCAATGAAAAACACACTGCTAACTATGGCTACACCTTC. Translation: CASNEKHTANYGYTF.

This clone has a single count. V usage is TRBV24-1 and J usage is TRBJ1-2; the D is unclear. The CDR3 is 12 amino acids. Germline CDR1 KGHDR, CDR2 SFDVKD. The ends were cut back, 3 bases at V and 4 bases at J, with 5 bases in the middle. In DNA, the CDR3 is TGTGCCACCAGTGATCCCTTCTATGGCTACACCTTC. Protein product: CATSDPFYGYTF.

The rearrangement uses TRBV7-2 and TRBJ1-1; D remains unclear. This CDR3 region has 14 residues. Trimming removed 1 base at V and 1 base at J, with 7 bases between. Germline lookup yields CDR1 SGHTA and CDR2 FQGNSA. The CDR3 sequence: CASSLGPSNTEAFF. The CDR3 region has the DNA TGTGCCAGCAGCTTAGGTCCATCGAACACTGAAGCTTTCTTT. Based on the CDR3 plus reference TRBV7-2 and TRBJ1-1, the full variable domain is GAGVSQSPSNKVTEKGKDVELRCDPISGHTALYWYRQSLGQGLEFLIYFQGNSAPDKSGLPSDRFSAERTGGSVSTLTIQRTQQEDSAVYLCASSLGPSNTEAFFGQGTRLTVV.

CDR3 DNA sequence: TGTGCCACCGCGCTGGGCAATCAGCCCCAGCATTTT. It encodes CATALGNQPQHF. The rearrangement links TRBV24-1 to TRBJ1-5; D gene unclear. The ends were cut back, 9 bases at V and 2 bases at J, with 7 bases in the middle. Germline CDR1 and CDR2: KGHDR and SFDVKD. CDR3 length: 12 residues.

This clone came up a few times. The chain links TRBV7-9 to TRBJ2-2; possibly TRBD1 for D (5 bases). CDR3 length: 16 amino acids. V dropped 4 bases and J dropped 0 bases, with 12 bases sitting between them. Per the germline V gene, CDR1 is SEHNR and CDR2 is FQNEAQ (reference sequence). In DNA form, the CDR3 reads TGTGCCAGCAGCTCCTACAGGTTTGCGAACACCGGGGAGCTGTTTTTT. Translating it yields CASSSYRFANTGELFF.

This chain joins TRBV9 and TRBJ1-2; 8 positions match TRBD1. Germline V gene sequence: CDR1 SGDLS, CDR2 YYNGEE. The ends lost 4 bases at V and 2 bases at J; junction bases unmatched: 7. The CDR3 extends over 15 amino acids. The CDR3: CASSKGQGQNYGYTF. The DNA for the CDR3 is TGTGCCAGCAGCAAAGGACAGGGCCAGAACTATGGCTACACCTTC. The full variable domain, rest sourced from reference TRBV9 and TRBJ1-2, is DSGVTQTPKHLITATGQRVTLRCSPRSGDLSVYWYQQSLDQGLQFLIQYYNGEERAKGNILERFSAQQFPDLHSELNLSSLELGDSALYFCASSKGQGQNYGYTFGSGTRLTVV.